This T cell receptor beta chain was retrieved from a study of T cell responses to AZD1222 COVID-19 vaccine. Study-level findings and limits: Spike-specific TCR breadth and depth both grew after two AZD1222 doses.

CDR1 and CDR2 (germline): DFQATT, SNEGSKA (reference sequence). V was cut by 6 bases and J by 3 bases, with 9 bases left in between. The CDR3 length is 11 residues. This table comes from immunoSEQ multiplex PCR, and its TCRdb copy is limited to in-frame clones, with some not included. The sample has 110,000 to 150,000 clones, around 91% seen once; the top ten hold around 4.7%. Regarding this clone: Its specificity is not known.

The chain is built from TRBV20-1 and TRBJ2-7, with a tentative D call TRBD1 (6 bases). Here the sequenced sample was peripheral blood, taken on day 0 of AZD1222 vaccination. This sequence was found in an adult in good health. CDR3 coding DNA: TGCAGTGCGGGGGACAACTACGAGCAGTACTTC. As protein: CSAGDNYEQYF.